This T cell receptor beta chain was found in a study of blood T cell repertoires in COVID-19. Whole-study context: Acute and convalescent COVID-19 samples came from the United States, Italy and Spain. PBMCs, B-cell-depleted T cells, or T cells provided the cDNA or gDNA that made up the material.

The germline CDR1 and CDR2 sequences are SNHLY and FYNNEI. The CDR3 length is 15 residues. V shed 6 bases and J 5 bases; nucleotides not matched to a gene: 13. The data were produced by immunoSEQ multiplex PCR, yet TCRdb's version contains in-frame clones alone and is incomplete. The repertoire holds over 60,000 clones, 70% to 90% seen once, with around 2.8% in the top ten. This chain links TRBV2 with TRBJ2-7, with 7 bases identical to TRBD1. Sequences were obtained from peripheral blood. The receptor's source is a man in his 70s with active or convalescent COVID-19. The CDR3 bases are TGTGCCAGCAGCAGGACAGGCGACAGGGCCCACGAGCAGTACTTC. Translation gives CASSRTGDRAHEQYF. The variable domain in full, completed from reference TRBV2 and TRBJ2-7, reads EPEVTQTPSHQVTQMGQEVILRCVPISNHLYFYWYRQILGQKVEFLVSFYNNEISEKSEIFDDQFSVERPDGSNFTLKIRSTKLEDSAMYFCASSRTGDRAHEQYFGPGTRLTVT.